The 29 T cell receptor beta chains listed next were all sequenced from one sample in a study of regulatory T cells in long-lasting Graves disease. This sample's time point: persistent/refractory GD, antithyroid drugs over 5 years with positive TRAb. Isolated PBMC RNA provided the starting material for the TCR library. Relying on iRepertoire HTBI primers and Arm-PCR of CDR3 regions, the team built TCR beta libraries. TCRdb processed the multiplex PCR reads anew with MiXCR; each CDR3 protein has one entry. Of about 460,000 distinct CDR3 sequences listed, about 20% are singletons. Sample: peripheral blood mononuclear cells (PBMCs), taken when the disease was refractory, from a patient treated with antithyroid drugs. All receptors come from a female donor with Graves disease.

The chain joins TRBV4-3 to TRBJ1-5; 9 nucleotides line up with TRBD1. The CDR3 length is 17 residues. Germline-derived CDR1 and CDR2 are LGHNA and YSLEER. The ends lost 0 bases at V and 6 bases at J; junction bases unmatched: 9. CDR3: CASSQDWGGTGFQPQHF. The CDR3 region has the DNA TGCGCCAGCAGCCAAGATTGGGGAGGGACAGGGTTTCAGCCCCAGCATTTT.

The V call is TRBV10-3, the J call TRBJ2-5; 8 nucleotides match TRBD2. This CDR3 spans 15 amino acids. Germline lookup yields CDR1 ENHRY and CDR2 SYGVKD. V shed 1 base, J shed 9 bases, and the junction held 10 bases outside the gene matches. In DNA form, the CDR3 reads TGTGCCATCAGTGAGTTGGTTAGCGGGACGGAGGCCCAGTACTTC. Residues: CAISELVSGTEAQYF.

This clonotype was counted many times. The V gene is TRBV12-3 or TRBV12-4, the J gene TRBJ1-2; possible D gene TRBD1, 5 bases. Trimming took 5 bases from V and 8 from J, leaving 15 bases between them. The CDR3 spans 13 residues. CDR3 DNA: TGTGCCAGCAGTCGCGGGACGGCTTCCGGCTACACCTTC. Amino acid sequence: CASSRGTASGYTF.

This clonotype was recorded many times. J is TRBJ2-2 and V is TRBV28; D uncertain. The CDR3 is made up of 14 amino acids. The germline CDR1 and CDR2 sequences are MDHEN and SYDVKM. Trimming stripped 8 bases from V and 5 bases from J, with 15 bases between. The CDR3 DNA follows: TGTGCCAGCTCTCTCGGGCGATGGACCGGGGAGCTGTTTTTT. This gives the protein CASSLGRWTGELFF.

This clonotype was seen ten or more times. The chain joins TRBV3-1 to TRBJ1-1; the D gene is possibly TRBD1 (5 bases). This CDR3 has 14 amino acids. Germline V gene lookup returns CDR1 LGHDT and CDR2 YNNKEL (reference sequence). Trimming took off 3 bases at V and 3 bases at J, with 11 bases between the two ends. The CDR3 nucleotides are TGTGCCAGCAGCCAGGGGCAGGCGCACACTGAAGCTTTCTTT. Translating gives CASSQGQAHTEAFF. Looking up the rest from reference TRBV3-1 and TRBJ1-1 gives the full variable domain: DTAVSQTPKYLVTQMGNDKSIKCEQNLGHDTMYWYKQDSKKFLKIMFSYNNKELIINETVPNRFSPKSPDKAHLNLHINSLELGDSAVYFCASSQGQAHTEAFFGQGTRLTVV.

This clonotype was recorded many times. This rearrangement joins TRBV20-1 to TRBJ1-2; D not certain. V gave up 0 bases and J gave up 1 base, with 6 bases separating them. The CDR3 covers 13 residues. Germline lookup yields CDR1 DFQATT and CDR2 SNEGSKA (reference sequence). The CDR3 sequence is CSARDLFNYGYTF. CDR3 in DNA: TGCAGTGCTAGAGATCTGTTTAACTATGGCTACACCTTC.

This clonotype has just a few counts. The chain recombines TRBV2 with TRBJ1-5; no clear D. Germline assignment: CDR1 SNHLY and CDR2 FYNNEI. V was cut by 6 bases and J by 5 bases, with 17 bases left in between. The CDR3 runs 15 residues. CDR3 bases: TGTGCCAGCAGAAATAGCGCTACGAGGGATCAGCCCCAGCATTTT. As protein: CASRNSATRDQPQHF.

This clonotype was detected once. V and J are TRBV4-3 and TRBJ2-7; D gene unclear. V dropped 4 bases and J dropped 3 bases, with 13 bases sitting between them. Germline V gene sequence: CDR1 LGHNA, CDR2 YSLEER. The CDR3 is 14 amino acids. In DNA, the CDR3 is TGCGCCAGCAGCCCCCGGGCTTCAAACTACGAGCAGTACTTC. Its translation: CASSPRASNYEQYF.

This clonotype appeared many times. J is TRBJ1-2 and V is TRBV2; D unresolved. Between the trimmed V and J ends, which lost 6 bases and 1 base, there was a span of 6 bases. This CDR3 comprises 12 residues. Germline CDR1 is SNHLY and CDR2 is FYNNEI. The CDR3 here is CASRGFNYGYTF. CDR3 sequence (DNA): TGTGCCAGCAGGGGGTTTAACTATGGCTACACCTTC.

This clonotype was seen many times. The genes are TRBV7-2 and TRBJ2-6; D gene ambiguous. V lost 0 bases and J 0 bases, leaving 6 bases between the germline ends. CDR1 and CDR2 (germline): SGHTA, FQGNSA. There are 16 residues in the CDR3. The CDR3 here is CASSLAWDSGANVLTF. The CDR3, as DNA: TGTGCCAGCAGCTTAGCGTGGGACTCTGGGGCCAACGTCCTGACTTTC.

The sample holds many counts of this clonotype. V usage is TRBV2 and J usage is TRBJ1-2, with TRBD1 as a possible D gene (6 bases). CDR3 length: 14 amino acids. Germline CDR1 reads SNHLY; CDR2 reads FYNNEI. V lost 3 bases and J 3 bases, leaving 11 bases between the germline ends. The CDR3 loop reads CASSDQGLDYGYTF. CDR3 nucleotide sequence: TGTGCCAGCAGTGACCAGGGGCTTGACTATGGCTACACCTTC.

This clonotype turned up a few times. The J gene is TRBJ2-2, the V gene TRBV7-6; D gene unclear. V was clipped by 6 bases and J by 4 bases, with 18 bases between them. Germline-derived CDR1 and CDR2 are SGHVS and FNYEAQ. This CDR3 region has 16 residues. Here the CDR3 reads CASSKQIEASTGELFF. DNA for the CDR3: TGTGCCAGCAGTAAGCAGATAGAGGCGAGCACCGGGGAGCTGTTTTTT.

CDR3 DNA sequence: TGTGCCAGCTCACCACCGACGTTAAGAATGGAGACCCAGTACTTC. Amino acids: CASSPPTLRMETQYF. V usage is TRBV18 and J usage is TRBJ2-5; D is unresolved. The CDR3 is made up of 15 amino acids. CDR1 is KGHSH and CDR2 is LQKENI in the germline V gene. With 0 bases removed from V and 5 bases from J, the gap between germline ends came to 13 bases. Together with reference TRBV18 and TRBJ2-5, the CDR3 gives the full variable domain: NAGVMQNPRHLVRRRGQEARLRCSPMKGHSHVYWYRQLPEEGLKFMVYLQKENIIDESGMPKERFSAEFPKEGPSILRIQQVVRGDSAAYFCASSPPTLRMETQYFGPGTRLLVL.

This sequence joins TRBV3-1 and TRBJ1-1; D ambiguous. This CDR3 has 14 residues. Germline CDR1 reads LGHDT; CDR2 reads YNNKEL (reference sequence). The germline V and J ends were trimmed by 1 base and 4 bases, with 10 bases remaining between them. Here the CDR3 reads CASSQGGRPTEAFF. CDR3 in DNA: TGTGCCAGCAGCCAAGGAGGAAGGCCCACTGAAGCTTTCTTT.

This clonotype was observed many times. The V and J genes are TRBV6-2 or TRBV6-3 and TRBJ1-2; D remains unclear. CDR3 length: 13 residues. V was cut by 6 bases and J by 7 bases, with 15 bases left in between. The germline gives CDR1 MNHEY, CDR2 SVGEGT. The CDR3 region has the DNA TGTGCCAGCAGCTACACTCGACCGGGTGGCTACACCTTC. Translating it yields CASSYTRPGGYTF.

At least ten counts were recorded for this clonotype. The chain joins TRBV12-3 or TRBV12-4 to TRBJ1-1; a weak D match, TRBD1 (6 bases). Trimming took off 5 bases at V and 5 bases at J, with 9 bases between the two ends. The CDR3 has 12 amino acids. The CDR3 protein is CASSGTPTEAFF. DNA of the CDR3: TGTGCCAGCAGTGGGACACCAACTGAAGCTTTCTTT.

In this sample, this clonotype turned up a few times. The CDR3 is CASSPVVGFFQPQHF. Written as DNA, the CDR3 is TGTGCCAGCAGCCCCGTGGTGGGGTTTTTTCAGCCCCAGCATTTT. The chain is built from TRBV6-1 and TRBJ1-5; D call uncertain. Between the trimmed V and J ends, which lost 6 bases and 6 bases, there was a span of 18 bases. The CDR3 has 15 residues. The germline V gene encodes CDR1 MNHNS and CDR2 SASEGT.

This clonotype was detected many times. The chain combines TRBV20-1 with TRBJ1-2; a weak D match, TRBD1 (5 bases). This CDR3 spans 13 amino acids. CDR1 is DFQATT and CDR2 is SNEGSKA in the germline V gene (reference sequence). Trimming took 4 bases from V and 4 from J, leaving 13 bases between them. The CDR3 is CSATAGGSYGYTF. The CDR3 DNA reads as TGCAGTGCTACAGCCGGGGGAAGCTATGGCTACACCTTC.

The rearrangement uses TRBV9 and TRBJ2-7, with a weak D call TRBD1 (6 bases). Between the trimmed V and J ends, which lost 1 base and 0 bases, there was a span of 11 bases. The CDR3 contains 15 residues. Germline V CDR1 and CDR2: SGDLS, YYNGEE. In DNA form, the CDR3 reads TGTGCCAGCAGCGTAAGTTCAGGGGACTCCTACGAGCAGTACTTC. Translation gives CASSVSSGDSYEQYF.

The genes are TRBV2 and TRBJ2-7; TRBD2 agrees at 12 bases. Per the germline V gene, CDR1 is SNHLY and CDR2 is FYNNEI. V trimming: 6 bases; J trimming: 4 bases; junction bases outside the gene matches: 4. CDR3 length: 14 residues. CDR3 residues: CASRTSGGFYEQYF. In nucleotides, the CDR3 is TGTGCCAGCAGGACTAGCGGGGGCTTTTACGAGCAGTACTTC. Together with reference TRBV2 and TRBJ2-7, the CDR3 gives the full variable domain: EPEVTQTPSHQVTQMGQEVILRCVPISNHLYFYWYRQILGQKVEFLVSFYNNEISEKSEIFDDQFSVERPDGSNFTLKIRSTKLEDSAMYFCASRTSGGFYEQYFGPGTRLTVT.

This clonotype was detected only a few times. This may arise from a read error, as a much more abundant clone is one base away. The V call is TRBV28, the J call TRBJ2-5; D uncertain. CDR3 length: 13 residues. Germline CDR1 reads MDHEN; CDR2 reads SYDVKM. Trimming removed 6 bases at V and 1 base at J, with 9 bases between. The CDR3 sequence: CASRSPAQETQYF. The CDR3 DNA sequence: TGTGCCAGCAGGTCCCCAGCCCAAGAGACCCAGTACTTC.

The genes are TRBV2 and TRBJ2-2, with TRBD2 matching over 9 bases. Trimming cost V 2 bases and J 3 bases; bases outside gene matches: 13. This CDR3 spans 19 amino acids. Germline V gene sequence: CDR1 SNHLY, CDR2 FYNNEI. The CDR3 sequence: CASSELVAGELSYTGELFF. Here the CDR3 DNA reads TGTGCCAGCAGTGAATTGGTAGCGGGGGAACTGAGCTACACCGGGGAGCTGTTTTTT.

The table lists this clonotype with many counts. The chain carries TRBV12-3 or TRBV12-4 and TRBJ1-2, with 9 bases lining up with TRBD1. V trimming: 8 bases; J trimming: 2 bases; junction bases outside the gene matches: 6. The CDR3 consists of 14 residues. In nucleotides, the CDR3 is TGTGCCAGCGGAACCGGGACAGGGAACTATGGCTACACCTTC. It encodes CASGTGTGNYGYTF.

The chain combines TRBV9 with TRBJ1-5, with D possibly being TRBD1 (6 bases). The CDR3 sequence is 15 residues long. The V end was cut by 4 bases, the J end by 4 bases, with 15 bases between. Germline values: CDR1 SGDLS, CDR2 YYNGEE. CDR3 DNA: TGTGCCAGCAGCTCAGGGGTGGGGGGGAATCAGCCCCAGCATTTT. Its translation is CASSSGVGGNQPQHF.

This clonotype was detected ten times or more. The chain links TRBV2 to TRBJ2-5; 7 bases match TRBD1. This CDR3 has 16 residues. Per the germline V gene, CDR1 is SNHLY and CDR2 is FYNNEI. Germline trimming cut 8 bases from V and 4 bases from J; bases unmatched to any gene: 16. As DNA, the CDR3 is TGTGCCAGCGGCGACCCCGCCTTGTACAGGGGAGAGACCCAGTACTTC. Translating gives CASGDPALYRGETQYF.

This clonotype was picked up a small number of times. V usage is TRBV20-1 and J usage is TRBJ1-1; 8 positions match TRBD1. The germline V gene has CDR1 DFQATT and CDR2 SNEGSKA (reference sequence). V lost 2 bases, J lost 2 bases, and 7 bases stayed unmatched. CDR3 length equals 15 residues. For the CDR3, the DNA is TGCAGTGCTAGATCCGGGGACAGGTCCAACACTGAAGCTTTCTTT. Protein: CSARSGDRSNTEAFF.

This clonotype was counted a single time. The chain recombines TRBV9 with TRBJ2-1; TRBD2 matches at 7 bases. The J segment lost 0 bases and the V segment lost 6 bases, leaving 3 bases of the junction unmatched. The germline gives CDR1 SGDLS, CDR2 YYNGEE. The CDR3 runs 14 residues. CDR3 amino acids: CASKPGGSYNEQFF. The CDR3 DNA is TGTGCCAGCAAGCCGGGGGGCTCCTACAATGAGCAGTTCTTC.

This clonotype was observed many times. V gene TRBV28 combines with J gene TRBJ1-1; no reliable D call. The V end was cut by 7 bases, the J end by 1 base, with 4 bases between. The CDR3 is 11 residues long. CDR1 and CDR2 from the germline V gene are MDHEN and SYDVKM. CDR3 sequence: CASKRNTEAFF. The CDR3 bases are TGTGCCAGCAAGCGGAACACTGAAGCTTTCTTT.

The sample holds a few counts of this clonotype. The CDR3 DNA sequence: TGCAGTGCTAGTCTCTCGGGTAGGGGAAATGAAAAACTGTTTTTT. Translating gives CSASLSGRGNEKLFF. The chain joins TRBV20-1 to TRBJ1-4; D is perhaps TRBD1 (5 bases). The germline gives CDR1 DFQATT, CDR2 SNEGSKA (reference sequence). The CDR3 length is 15 residues. With 3 bases removed from V and 5 bases from J, the gap between germline ends came to 16 bases.